This T cell receptor beta chain emerged from a study of regulatory T cells in long-lasting Graves disease. The CDR3 is 15 residues long. The germline V gene encodes CDR1 SGHAT and CDR2 FQNNGV. The J segment lost 2 bases and the V segment lost 5 bases, leaving 6 bases of the junction unmatched. Time point: persistent/refractory GD, antithyroid drugs over 5 years with positive TRAb. PBMC-extracted RNA yielded the TCR library. Arm-PCR of CDR3 regions and iRepertoire HTBI primers were the basis on which TCR beta libraries were built. MiXCR was run by TCRdb on the multiplex PCR reads, yielding one entry per CDR3 protein. The sample lists about 450,000 distinct CDR3 sequences; 23% were seen once. This clonotype has a count of ten or more.

This rearrangement joins TRBV11-2 to TRBJ2-5, with TRBD2 identical over 9 bases. The input for sequencing was peripheral blood mononuclear cells (PBMCs), taken when the disease was refractory, from a patient treated with antithyroid drugs. This TCR was recovered from a female donor with Graves disease. The CDR3 protein is CASSTLAGDQETQYF. In DNA form, the CDR3 reads TGTGCCAGCAGCACACTAGCGGGTGATCAAGAGACCCAGTACTTC.